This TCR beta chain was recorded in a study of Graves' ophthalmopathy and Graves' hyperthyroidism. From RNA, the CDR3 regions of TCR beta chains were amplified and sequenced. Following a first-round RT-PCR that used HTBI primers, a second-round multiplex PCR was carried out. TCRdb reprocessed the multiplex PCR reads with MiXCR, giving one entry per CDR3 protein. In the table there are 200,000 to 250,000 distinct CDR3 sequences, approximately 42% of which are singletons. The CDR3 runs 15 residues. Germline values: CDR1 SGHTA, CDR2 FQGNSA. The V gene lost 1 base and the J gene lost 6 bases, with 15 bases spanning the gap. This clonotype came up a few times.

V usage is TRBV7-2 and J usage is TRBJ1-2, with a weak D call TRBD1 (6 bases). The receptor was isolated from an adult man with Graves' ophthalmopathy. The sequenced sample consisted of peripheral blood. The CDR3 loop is CASSLDWGQVHGYTF. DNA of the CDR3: TGTGCCAGCAGCTTAGATTGGGGGCAGGTGCATGGCTACACCTTC.